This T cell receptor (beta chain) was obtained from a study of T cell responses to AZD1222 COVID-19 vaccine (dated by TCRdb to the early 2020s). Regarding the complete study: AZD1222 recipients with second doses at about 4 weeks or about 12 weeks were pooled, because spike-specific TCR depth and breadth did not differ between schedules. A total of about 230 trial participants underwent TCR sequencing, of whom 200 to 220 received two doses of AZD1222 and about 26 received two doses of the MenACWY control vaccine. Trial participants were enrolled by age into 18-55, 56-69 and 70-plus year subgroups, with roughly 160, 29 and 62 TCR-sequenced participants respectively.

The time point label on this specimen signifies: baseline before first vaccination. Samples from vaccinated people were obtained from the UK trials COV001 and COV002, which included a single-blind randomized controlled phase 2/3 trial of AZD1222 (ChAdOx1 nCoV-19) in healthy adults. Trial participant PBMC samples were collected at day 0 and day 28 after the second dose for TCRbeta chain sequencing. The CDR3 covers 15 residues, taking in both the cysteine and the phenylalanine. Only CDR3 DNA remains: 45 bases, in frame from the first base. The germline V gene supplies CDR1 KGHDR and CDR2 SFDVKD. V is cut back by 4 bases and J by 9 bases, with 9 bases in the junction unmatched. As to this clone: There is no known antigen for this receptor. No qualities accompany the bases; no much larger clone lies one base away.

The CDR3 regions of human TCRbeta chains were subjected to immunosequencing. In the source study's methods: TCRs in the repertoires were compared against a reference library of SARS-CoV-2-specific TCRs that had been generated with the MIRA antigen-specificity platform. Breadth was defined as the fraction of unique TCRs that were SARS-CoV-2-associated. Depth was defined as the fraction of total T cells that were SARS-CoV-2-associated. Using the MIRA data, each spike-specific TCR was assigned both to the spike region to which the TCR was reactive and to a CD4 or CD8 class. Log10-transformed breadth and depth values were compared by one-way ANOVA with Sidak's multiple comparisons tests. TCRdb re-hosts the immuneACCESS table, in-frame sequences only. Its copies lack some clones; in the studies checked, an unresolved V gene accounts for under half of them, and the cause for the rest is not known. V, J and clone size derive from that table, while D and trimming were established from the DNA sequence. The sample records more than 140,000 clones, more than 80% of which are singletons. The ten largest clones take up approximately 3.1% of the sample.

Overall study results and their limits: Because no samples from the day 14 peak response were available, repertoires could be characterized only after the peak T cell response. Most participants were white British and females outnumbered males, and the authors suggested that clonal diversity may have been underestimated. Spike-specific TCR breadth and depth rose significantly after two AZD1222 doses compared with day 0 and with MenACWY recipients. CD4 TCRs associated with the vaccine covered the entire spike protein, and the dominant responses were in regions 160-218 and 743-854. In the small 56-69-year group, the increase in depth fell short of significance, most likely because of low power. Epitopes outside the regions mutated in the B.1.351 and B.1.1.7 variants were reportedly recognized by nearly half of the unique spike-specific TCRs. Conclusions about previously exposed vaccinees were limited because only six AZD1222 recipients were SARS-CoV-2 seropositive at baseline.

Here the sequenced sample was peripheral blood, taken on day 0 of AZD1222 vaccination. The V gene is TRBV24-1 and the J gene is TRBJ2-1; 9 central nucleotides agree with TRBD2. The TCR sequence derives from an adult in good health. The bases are TGTGCCACCAGTGAACGGCGGGAGGGCCGCGGTGAGCAGTTCTTC. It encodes CATSERREGRGEQFF.